The T cell receptor beta chain under discussion was sequenced for a study of CD4 T cells in relation to SARS-CoV-2 and coronaviruses. The unexposed donors gave CD4+ T cells in about 2011-2018, prior to COVID-19. Isolation of CD4+ T cells took place after roughly nine days in culture. Each well had about 2.2 million PBMCs in roughly 5% human AB serum with IL-2. With respect to this clone: Its antigen is unidentified.

V was cut by 5 bases and J by 0 bases, with 14 bases left in between. The CDR3 consists of 15 residues. Germline loops: CDR1 SGHRS, CDR2 YFSETQ. Method: immunoSEQ multiplex PCR; TCRdb's copy keeps in-frame clones and lacks some. The data show 20,000 to 25,000 clones, with 74% seen just once and around an eighth held by the top ten. Material: CD4+ T cells from PBMCs, cultured in vitro. The rearrangement joins TRBV5-1 to TRBJ1-1; D ambiguous. The clonotype originates from a human donor in good health. In DNA form, the CDR3 reads TGCGCCAGCAGTTCCCATCCCAACCTGAACACTGAAGCTTTCTTT. Its protein product is CASSSHPNLNTEAFF.